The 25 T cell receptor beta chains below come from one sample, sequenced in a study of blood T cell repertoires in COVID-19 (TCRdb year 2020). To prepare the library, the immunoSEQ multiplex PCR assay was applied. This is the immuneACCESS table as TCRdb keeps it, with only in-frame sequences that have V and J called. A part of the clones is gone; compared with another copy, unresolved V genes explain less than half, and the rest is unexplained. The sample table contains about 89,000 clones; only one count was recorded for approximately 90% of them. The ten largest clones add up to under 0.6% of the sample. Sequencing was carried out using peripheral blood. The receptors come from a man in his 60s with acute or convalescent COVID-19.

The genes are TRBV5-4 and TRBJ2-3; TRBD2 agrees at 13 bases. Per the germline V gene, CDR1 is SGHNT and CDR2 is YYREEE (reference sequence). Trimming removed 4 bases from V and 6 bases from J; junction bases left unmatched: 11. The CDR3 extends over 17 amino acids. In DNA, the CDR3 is TGTGCCAGCAGCCCCCCTCGACTAGCGGGGGGAAGCGATACGCAGTATTTT. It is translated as CASSPPRLAGGSDTQYF.

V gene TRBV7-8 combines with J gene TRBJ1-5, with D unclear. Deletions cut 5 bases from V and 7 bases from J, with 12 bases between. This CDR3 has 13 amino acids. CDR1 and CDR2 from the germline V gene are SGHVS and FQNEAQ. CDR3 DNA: TGTGCCAGCAGCCCCCAGATTGAACAGCCCCAGCATTTT. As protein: CASSPQIEQPQHF.

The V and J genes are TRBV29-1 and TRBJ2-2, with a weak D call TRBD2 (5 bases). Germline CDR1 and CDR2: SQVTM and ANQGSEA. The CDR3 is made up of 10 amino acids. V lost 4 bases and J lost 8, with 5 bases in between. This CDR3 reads CSVGEGELFF. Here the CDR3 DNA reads TGCAGCGTTGGGGAGGGGGAGCTGTTTTTT.

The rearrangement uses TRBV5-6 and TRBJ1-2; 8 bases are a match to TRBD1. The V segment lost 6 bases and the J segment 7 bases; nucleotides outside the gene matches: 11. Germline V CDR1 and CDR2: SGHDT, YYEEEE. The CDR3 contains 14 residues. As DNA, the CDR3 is TGTGCCAGCAACCCTGGGGGACAGGTCGCTGGCTACACCTTC. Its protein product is CASNPGGQVAGYTF.

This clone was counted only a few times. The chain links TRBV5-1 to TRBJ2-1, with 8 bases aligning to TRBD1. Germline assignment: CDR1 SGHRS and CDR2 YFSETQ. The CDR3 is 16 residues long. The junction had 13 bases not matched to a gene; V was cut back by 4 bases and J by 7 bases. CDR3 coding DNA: TGCGCCAGCAGCGTGGACAGGGTAGGTGTAATAAATGAGCAGTTCTTC. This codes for CASSVDRVGVINEQFF. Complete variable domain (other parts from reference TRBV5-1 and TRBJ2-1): KAGVTQTPRYLIKTRGQQVTLSCSPISGHRSVSWYQQTPGQGLQFLFEYFSETQRNKGNFPGRFSGRQFSNSRSEMNVSTLELGDSALYLCASSVDRVGVINEQFFGPGTRLTVL.

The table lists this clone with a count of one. CDR3 region: CASSRERTNSPLHF. The CDR3 region has the DNA TGTGCCAGCAGCCGGGAGCGGACGAATTCACCCCTCCACTTT. The rearrangement uses TRBV5-4 and TRBJ1-6; D is undetermined. V shed 4 bases and J shed 7 bases, with 12 bases lying between them. The CDR3 is made up of 14 amino acids. The germline V gene has CDR1 SGHNT and CDR2 YYREEE (reference sequence).

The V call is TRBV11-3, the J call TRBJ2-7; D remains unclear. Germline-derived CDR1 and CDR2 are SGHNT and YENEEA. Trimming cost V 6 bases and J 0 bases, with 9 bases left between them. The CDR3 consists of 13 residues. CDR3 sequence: CASSPTASYEQYF. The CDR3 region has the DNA TGTGCCAGCAGTCCAACAGCCTCCTACGAGCAGTACTTC.

This chain's CDR3 is CAWSVIRVGYTF. CDR3 DNA sequence: TGTGCCTGGAGTGTCATCAGGGTCGGCTACACCTTC. V is TRBV30 and J is TRBJ1-2; TRBD1 is a possible D gene (5 bases). The CDR3 is made up of 12 amino acids. V dropped 0 bases and J dropped 8 bases, with 10 bases sitting between them. CDR1 and CDR2 from the germline V gene are GTSNPN and SVGIG (reference sequence).

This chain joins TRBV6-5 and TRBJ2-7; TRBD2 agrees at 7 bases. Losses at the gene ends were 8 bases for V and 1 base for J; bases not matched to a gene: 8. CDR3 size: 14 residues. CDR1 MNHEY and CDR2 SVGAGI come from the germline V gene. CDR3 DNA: TGTGCCAGCCGCCCCGGACTAGTATCCTACGAGCAGTACTTC. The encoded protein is CASRPGLVSYEQYF.

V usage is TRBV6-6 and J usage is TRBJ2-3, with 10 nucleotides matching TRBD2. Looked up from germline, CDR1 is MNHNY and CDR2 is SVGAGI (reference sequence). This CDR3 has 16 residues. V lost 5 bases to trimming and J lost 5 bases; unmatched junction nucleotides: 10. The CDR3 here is CASSVGSVAGGDTQYF. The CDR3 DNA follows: TGTGCCAGCAGTGTCGGCTCGGTAGCGGGAGGAGATACGCAGTATTTT.

The CDR3 here is CASSLEGQANYGYTF. The CDR3 DNA reads as TGCGCCAGCAGCTTGGAAGGACAGGCCAACTATGGCTACACCTTC. This chain joins TRBV5-1 and TRBJ1-2; 7 bases line up with TRBD1. The germline gives CDR1 SGHRS, CDR2 YFSETQ. The V segment lost 0 bases and the J segment 2 bases; nucleotides outside the gene matches: 4. CDR3 size: 15 residues.

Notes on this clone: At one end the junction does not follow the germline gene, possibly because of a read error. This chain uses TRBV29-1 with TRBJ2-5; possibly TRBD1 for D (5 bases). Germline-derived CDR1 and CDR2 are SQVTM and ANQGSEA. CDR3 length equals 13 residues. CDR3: CSGERTKGETQYF. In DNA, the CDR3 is TGCAGCGGTGAAAGGACAAAAGGAGAGACCCAGTACTTC.

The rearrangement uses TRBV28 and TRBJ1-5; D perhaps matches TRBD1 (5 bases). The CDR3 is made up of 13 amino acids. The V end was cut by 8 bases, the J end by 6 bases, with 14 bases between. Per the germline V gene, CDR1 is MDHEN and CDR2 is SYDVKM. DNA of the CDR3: TGTGCCAGCTACGCAGCAGGGCGTCAGCCCCAGCATTTT. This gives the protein CASYAAGRQPQHF. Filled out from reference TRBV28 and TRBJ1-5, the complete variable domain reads DVKVTQSSRYLVKRTGEKVFLECVQDMDHENMFWYRQDPGLGLRLIYFSYDVKMKEKGDIPEGYSVSREKKERFSLILESASTNQTSMYLCASYAAGRQPQHFGDGTRLSIL.

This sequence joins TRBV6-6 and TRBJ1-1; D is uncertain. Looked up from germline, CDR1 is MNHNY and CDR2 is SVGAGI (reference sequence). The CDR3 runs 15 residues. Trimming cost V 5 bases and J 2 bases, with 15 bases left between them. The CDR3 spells CASSPRGEVNTEAFF. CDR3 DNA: TGTGCCAGCAGTCCCCGGGGAGAAGTCAACACTGAAGCTTTCTTT.

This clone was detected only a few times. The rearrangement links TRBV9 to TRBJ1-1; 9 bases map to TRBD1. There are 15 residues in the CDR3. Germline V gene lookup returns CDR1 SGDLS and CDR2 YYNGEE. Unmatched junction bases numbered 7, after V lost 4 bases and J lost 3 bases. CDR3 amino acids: CASSSLTGGYTEAFF. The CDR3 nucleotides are TGTGCCAGCAGCTCTTTGACAGGGGGGTACACTGAAGCTTTCTTT.

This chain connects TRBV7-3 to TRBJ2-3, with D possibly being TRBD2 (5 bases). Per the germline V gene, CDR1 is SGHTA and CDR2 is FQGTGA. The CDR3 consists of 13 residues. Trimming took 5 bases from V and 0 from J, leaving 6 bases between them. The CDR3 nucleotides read TGTGCCAGCAGCCCGGGGAGCACAGATACGCAGTATTTT. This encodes CASSPGSTDTQYF. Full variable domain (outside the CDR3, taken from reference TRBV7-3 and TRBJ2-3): GAGVSQTPSNKVTEKGKYVELRCDPISGHTALYWYRQSLGQGPEFLIYFQGTGAADDSGLPNDRFFAVRPEGSVSTLKIQRTERGDSAVYLCASSPGSTDTQYFGPGTRLTVL.

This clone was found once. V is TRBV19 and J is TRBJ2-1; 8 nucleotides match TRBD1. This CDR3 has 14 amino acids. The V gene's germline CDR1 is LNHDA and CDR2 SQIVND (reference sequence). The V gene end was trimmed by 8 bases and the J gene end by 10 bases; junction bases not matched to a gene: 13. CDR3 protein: CASYTNSDRGEQFF. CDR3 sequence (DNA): TGTGCCAGTTATACGAATTCCGACAGGGGCGAGCAGTTCTTC.

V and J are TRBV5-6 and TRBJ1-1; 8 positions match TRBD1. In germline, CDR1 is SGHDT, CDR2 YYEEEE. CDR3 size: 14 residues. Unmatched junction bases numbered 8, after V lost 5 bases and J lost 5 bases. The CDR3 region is CASRLQGVGTEAFF. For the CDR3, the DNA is TGTGCCAGCAGGTTACAGGGGGTAGGGACTGAAGCTTTCTTT.

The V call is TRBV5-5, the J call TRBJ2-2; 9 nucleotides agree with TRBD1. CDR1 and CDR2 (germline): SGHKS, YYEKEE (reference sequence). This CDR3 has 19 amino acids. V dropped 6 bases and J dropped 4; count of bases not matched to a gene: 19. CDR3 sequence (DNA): TGTGCCAGCACCCCGGGGGGACAGGGTTTGGGTTCGGGCACCGGGGAGCTGTTTTTT. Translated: CASTPGGQGLGSGTGELFF.

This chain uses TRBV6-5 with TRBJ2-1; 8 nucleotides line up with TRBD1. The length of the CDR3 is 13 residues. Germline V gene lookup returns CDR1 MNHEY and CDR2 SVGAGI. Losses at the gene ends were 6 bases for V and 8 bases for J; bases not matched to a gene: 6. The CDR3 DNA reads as TGTGCCAGCAGGGCGACAGGGGAGGATGAGCAGTTCTTC. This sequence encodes CASRATGEDEQFF.

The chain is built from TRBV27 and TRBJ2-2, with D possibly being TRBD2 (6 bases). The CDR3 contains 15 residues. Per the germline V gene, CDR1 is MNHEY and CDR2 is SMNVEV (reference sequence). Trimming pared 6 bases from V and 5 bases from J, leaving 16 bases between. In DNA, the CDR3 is TGTGCCAGCAGGTTCTCGGGAGTGGGGACCGGGGAGCTGTTTTTT. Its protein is CASRFSGVGTGELFF.

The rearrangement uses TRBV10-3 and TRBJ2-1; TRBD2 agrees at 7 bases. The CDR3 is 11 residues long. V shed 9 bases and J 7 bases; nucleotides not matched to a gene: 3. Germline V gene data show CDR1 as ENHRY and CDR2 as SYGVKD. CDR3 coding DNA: TGTGCCATTGGGGGAGGGAATGAGCAGTTCTTC. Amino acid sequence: CAIGGGNEQFF.

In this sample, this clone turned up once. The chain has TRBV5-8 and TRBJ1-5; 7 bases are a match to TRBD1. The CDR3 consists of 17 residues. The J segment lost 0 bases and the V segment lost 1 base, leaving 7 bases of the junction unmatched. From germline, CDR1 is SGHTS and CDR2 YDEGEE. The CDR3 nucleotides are TGTGCCAGCAGCTTGCTTTTTGGGACAGCTAGCAATCAGCCCCAGCATTTT. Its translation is CASSLLFGTASNQPQHF. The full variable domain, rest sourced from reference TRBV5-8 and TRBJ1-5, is EAGVTQSPTHLIKTRGQQATLRCSPISGHTSVYWYQQALGLGLQFLLWYDEGEERNRGNFPPRFSGRQFPNYSSELNVNALELEDSALYLCASSLLFGTASNQPQHFGDGTRLSIL.

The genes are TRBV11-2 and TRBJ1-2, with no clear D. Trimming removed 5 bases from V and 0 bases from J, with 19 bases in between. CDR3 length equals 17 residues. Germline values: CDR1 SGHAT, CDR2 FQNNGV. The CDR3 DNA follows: TGTGCCAGCAGCCGCCTGCGGGCAGAGTTAGCTAACTATGGCTACACCTTC. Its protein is CASSRLRAELANYGYTF.

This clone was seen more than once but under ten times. The DNA of the CDR3 is TGTGCCAGCATGGGCACTGGAAACACCATATATTTT. It translates to CASMGTGNTIYF. The chain has TRBV6-5 and TRBJ1-3; D remains unclear. Germline loops: CDR1 MNHEY, CDR2 SVGAGI. Trimming took off 7 bases at V and 2 bases at J, with 6 bases between the two ends. This CDR3 has 12 residues.